This entry lists 26 T cell receptor beta chains sequenced from one sample in a study of monozygotic twins with inflammatory bowel disease. TCRdb reprocessed the 5' RACE reads and reports one entry per CDR3 protein, with no DNA. This listing includes about 440,000 distinct CDR3 sequences. Sequences were obtained from blood. These receptors were taken from a human donor with ulcerative colitis or Crohn's disease, or a healthy co-twin of an affected twin (not recorded which).

This chain links TRBV12-3 or TRBV12-4 with TRBJ2-1. This CDR3 comprises 15 residues. The CDR3 is CASRIAGEVSNEQFF.

This chain uses TRBV10-3 with TRBJ1-1; without DNA, the TCRdb call of TRBD1 cannot be checked. CDR1 and CDR2 from the germline V gene are ENHRY and SYGVKD. The CDR3 runs to 13 residues. Here the CDR3 reads CAIGTGRDTEAFF.

Here the CDR3 reads CASSLVSRTGELFF. V is TRBV7-2 and J is TRBJ2-2. Germline loops: CDR1 SGHTA, CDR2 FQGNSA. The CDR3 is 14 residues long.

This chain uses TRBV30 with TRBJ2-7. Germline assignment: CDR1 GTSNPN and CDR2 SVGIG (reference sequence). The CDR3 has 12 amino acids. The CDR3 loop reads CAWSAAAYEQYF.

The gene calls are TRBV5-1 and TRBJ1-2. Germline V gene data show CDR1 as SGHRS and CDR2 as YFSETQ. CDR3 length equals 12 residues. The CDR3 sequence is CASSFFDYGYTF.

This chain uses TRBV7-2 with TRBJ2-2; TCRdb's D call, TRBD2, is unchecked because there is no DNA. The CDR3 is made up of 14 amino acids. Germline-derived CDR1 and CDR2 are SGHTA and FQGNSA. CDR3 amino acids: CASIPSGYTGELFF.

This chain joins TRBV20-1 and TRBJ2-5; TCRdb designates TRBD1, a call that cannot be tested without DNA. Germline CDR1 and CDR2: DFQATT and SNEGSKA (reference sequence). CDR3 length equals 12 residues. CDR3: CSAYRSEETQYF.

The V call is TRBV10-3, the J call TRBJ2-2; checking the TCRdb D call of TRBD2 is not possible without DNA. Looked up from germline, CDR1 is ENHRY and CDR2 is SYGVKD. This CDR3 comprises 16 residues. CDR3 protein: CAISESLAGVTGELFF.

The chain employs TRBV27 and TRBJ1-2. The germline V gene has CDR1 MNHEY and CDR2 SMNVEV (reference sequence). The CDR3 is 13 amino acids. The CDR3 sequence is CASRMDGPYGYTF.

V usage is TRBV18 and J usage is TRBJ1-3; the D call from TCRdb, TRBD1, cannot be confirmed without DNA. CDR3 length: 13 residues. Germline assignment: CDR1 KGHSH and CDR2 LQKENI. CDR3 amino acids: CASSPDRGYTIYF.

V is TRBV7-3 and J is TRBJ1-1; TCRdb gives TRBD1 as the D gene, but with no DNA this cannot be confirmed. Germline CDR1 and CDR2: SGHTA and FQGTGA. The CDR3 runs to 14 residues. The chain's CDR3 is CASSLWQGASEAFF.

V and J are TRBV10-3 and TRBJ1-6; the TCRdb D gene call, TRBD1, has no DNA to confirm it. The CDR3 extends over 15 amino acids. Germline lookup yields CDR1 ENHRY and CDR2 SYGVKD. Here the CDR3 reads CAISESSRDNSPLHF.

The J gene is TRBJ1-4, the V gene TRBV6-1. Germline V CDR1 and CDR2: MNHNS, SASEGT. CDR3 length: 13 residues. The CDR3 protein is CASSEGLSEKLFF.

The genes are TRBV3-1 and TRBJ2-3; TCRdb's D gene call, TRBD2, goes unchecked for lack of DNA. CDR3 length: 15 amino acids. The V gene's germline CDR1 is LGHDT and CDR2 YNNKEL (reference sequence). The CDR3 sequence: CASSSTSGTTDTQYF.

The chain joins TRBV7-9 to TRBJ1-5; TCRdb names TRBD1, which stays unverified in the absence of DNA. The germline V gene encodes CDR1 SEHNR and CDR2 FQNEAQ (reference sequence). The CDR3 runs 13 residues. This CDR3 reads CASSRAEGQPQHF.

The chain has TRBV20-1 and TRBJ2-2; TCRdb's D gene call, TRBD2, goes unchecked for lack of DNA. Germline V gene data show CDR1 as DFQATT and CDR2 as SNEGSKA (reference sequence). CDR3 length: 15 residues. The CDR3 loop reads CSAEGTSGRSGELFF.

V and J are TRBV27 and TRBJ1-1; the D call from TCRdb, TRBD1, cannot be confirmed without DNA. Germline CDR1 MNHEY, CDR2 SMNVEV (reference sequence). This CDR3 spans 14 amino acids. The CDR3: CASSLWGRDTEAFF.

The chain combines TRBV6-2 or TRBV6-3 with TRBJ2-7; the D gene TCRdb calls, TRBD2, cannot be checked with no DNA. Germline CDR1 and CDR2: MNHEY and SVGEGT. The CDR3 loop spans 18 amino acids. CDR3 loop: CASSYRKRSGRIIDEQYF.

The chain recombines TRBV6-1 with TRBJ2-7. CDR1 is MNHNS, CDR2 SASEGT, per germline. The CDR3 totals 11 residues. The CDR3 sequence: CASTSAYEQYF.

The chain uses TRBV19 and TRBJ2-1. Germline CDR1 is LNHDA and CDR2 is SQIVND (reference sequence). There are 12 residues in the CDR3. The CDR3 region is CASSLRSNEQFF.

The chain links TRBV27 to TRBJ1-4; absent DNA, TCRdb's TRBD1 call cannot be checked. Germline CDR1 is MNHEY and CDR2 is SMNVEV (reference sequence). The CDR3 spans 12 residues. This CDR3 reads CASKQGDEKLFF. The whole variable domain, remainder taken from reference TRBV27 and TRBJ1-4, is EAQVTQNPRYLITVTGKKLTVTCSQNMNHEYMSWYRQDPGLGLRQIYYSMNVEVTDKGDVPEGYKVSRKEKRNFPLILESPSPNQTSLYFCASKQGDEKLFFGSGTQLSVL.

The chain joins TRBV5-1 to TRBJ2-1; absent DNA, TCRdb's TRBD2 call cannot be checked. This CDR3 has 17 amino acids. Germline V gives CDR1 SGHRS, CDR2 YFSETQ. CDR3 amino acids: CASSVGLAGTASGEQFF. Full variable domain (missing parts from reference TRBV5-1 and TRBJ2-1): KAGVTQTPRYLIKTRGQQVTLSCSPISGHRSVSWYQQTPGQGLQFLFEYFSETQRNKGNFPGRFSGRQFSNSRSEMNVSTLELGDSALYLCASSVGLAGTASGEQFFGPGTRLTVL.

V gene TRBV6-1 combines with J gene TRBJ2-1; with no DNA, the TCRdb D assignment of TRBD2 cannot be verified. Germline CDR1 is MNHNS and CDR2 is SASEGT. The CDR3 has 17 amino acids. CDR3 protein: CASSRSRSGRLYNEQFF.

The V gene is TRBV27, the J gene TRBJ2-4. Germline V gene data show CDR1 as MNHEY and CDR2 as SMNVEV (reference sequence). This CDR3 comprises 14 residues. CDR3: CASSSGLAKNIQYF.

The chain couples TRBV7-8 to TRBJ2-2; TCRdb calls TRBD2, which cannot be checked without DNA. CDR3 length: 15 amino acids. CDR1 and CDR2 from the germline V gene are SGHVS and FQNEAQ. CDR3 residues: CASSPGLSRGGELFF.

V is TRBV19 and J is TRBJ1-5; TCRdb indicates TRBD1, and absent DNA this call remains unverified. CDR1 LNHDA and CDR2 SQIVND come from the germline V gene (reference sequence). The CDR3 sequence is 15 residues long. CDR3 protein: CASSPWDPRDQPQHF.